This T cell receptor (beta chain) was obtained from a study of cytomegalovirus exposure and HLA in healthy donors. This clone was counted a few times. Vbeta (60) and Jbeta (13) primers were used in the PCR. TCRdb keeps only in-frame clones here, not all; method: immunoSEQ multiplex PCR. The sample records some 130,000 clones, roughly 79% being singletons. The CDR3 has 15 amino acids. V lost 0 bases, J lost 4 bases, and 14 bases lay in between. The germline V gene has CDR1 SGHRS and CDR2 YFSETQ. This sequence joins TRBV5-1 and TRBJ2-7; a weak D match, TRBD2 (5 bases). The sequence came from a woman aged 45-59 years in good health and CMV-seronegative. Source material: PBMCs. The CDR3 protein is CASSLAGGWEYEQYV. The CDR3 region has the DNA TGCGCCAGCAGCTTGGCCGGCGGGTGGGAATACGAGCAGTACGTC.